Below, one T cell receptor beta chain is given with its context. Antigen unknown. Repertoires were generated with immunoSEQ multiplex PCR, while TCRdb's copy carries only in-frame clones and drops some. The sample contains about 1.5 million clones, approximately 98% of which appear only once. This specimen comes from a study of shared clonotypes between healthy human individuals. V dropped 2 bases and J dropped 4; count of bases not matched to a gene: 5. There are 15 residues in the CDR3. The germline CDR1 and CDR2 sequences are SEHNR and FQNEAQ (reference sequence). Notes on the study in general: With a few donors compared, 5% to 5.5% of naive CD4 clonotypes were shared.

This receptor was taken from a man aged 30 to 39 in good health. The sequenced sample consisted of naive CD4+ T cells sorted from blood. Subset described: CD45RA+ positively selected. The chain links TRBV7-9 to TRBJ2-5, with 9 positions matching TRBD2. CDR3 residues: CASSLWTSERETQYF. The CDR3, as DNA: TGTGCCAGCAGCTTATGGACTAGCGAGCGAGAGACCCAGTACTTC. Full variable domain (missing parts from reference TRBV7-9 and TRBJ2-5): DTGVSQNPRHKITKRGQNVTFRCDPISEHNRLYWYRQTLGQGPEFLTYFQNEAQLEKSRLLSDRFSAERPKGSFSTLEIQRTEQGDSAMYLCASSLWTSERETQYFGPGTRLLVL.